These 27 T cell receptor beta chains were sequenced from one sample in a study of T cell responses to AZD1222 COVID-19 vaccine. TCRdb keeps only in-frame clones here, not all; method: immunoSEQ multiplex PCR. This table has some 120,000 clones, 80% to 95% appearing once. Material: peripheral blood, obtained on day 0 of AZD1222 vaccination. The receptors were sampled from an adult in good health.

The V call is TRBV7-3, the J call TRBJ2-5; 13 bases map to TRBD2. The ends lost 4 bases at V and 5 bases at J; junction bases unmatched: 1. The CDR3 is 14 amino acids. Germline CDR1 is SGHTA and CDR2 is FQGTGA. CDR3 sequence (DNA): TGTGCCAGCAGCTCACTAGCGGGAGGGGAGACCCAGTACTTC. Its translation is CASSSLAGGETQYF.

This clone was counted a single time. Additional DNA sequences in this sample encode the identical CDR3. V gene TRBV28 combines with J gene TRBJ1-2, with D perhaps TRBD1 (6 bases). V lost 2 bases to trimming and J lost 4 bases, with 8 bases between them. In germline, CDR1 is MDHEN, CDR2 SYDVKM. The CDR3 has 13 residues. CDR3 nucleotide sequence: TGTGCCAGCAGTTTACAGGGGCTCTATGGCTACACCTTC. This translates into CASSLQGLYGYTF.

The V call is TRBV7-9, the J call TRBJ1-5; no reliable D call. V was pared by 5 bases and J by 4 bases, with 6 bases between. In germline, CDR1 is SEHNR, CDR2 FQNEAQ (reference sequence). This CDR3 has 12 residues. The CDR3 DNA follows: TGTGCCAGCAGCCACGATAATCAGCCCCAGCATTTT. Residues: CASSHDNQPQHF.

The rearrangement joins TRBV4-1 to TRBJ1-2, with 9 bases fitting TRBD1. J lost 7 bases, V lost 1 base, and 7 bases had no gene match. The CDR3 length is 15 residues. Germline CDR1 is MGHRA and CDR2 is YSYEKL. CDR3 region: CASSQADRGGFGYTF. The CDR3 bases are TGCGCCAGCAGCCAAGCAGACAGGGGGGGTTTTGGCTACACCTTC.

The chain employs TRBV3-1 (or the pseudogene TRBV3-2) and TRBJ1-4; 7 nucleotides line up with TRBD1. CDR1 and CDR2 from the germline V gene are LGHDT and YNNKEL (reference sequence). CDR3 size: 15 residues. Germline trimming cut 2 bases from V and 5 bases from J; bases unmatched to any gene: 5. CDR3 sequence: CASSQRDSLNEKLFF. CDR3 DNA: TGTGCCAGCAGCCAAAGGGACAGCCTAAATGAAAAACTGTTTTTT.

The J gene is TRBJ1-1, the V gene TRBV29-1; the D is unclear. The CDR3 loop spans 10 amino acids. Germline CDR1 SQVTM, CDR2 ANQGSEA. V was trimmed by 5 bases and J by 5 bases, leaving 6 bases between them. CDR3 DNA sequence: TGCAGCGTTCTGGTAACTGAAGCTTTCTTT. Translated: CSVLVTEAFF.

The chain employs TRBV14 and TRBJ1-5; perhaps TRBD1 as D (6 bases). This CDR3 spans 13 amino acids. From germline, CDR1 is SGHDN and CDR2 FVKESK. V was trimmed by 11 bases and J by 4 bases, leaving 15 bases between them. The CDR3 spells CAGGHHRNQPQHF. In DNA, the CDR3 is TGTGCCGGGGGACATCATCGGAATCAGCCCCAGCATTTT.

The chain employs TRBV6-2 or TRBV6-3 and TRBJ2-7; D may be TRBD2 (5 bases). The V end was cut by 2 bases, the J end by 3 bases, with 11 bases between. Per the germline V gene, CDR1 is MNHEY and CDR2 is SVGEGT. The CDR3 sequence is 14 residues long. Here the CDR3 reads CASSYQDFGYEQYF. The DNA for the CDR3 is TGTGCCAGCAGTTACCAGGACTTTGGCTACGAGCAGTACTTC.

The gene calls are TRBV7-8 and TRBJ2-3, with D possibly called TRBD1 or TRBD2 (6 bases each). The germline V and J ends were trimmed by 1 base and 11 bases, with 10 bases remaining between them. CDR3 length: 12 amino acids. Germline CDR1 reads SGHVS; CDR2 reads FQNEAQ. DNA of the CDR3: TGTGCCAGCAGCTTAGTCGGGGGCGGGCAGTATTTT. Its translation is CASSLVGGGQYF.

The J gene is TRBJ2-1, the V gene TRBV12-3 or TRBV12-4; a possible D gene is TRBD2 (5 bases). This CDR3 has 12 residues. Trimming stripped 6 bases from V and 6 bases from J, with 9 bases between. CDR3 DNA sequence: TGTGCCAGCAGGCCCCGGGGCAATGAGCAGTTCTTC. Amino acids: CASRPRGNEQFF.

The chain couples TRBV7-8 to TRBJ1-5; D is possibly TRBD1 (5 bases). V was pared by 6 bases and J by 1 base, with 22 bases between. The CDR3 is 18 amino acids. Germline V lookup: CDR1 SGHVS, CDR2 FQNEAQ. This chain's CDR3 is CASSSQPRGMGSNQPQHF. The CDR3 DNA reads as TGTGCCAGCAGTTCCCAACCGAGGGGAATGGGGAGCAATCAGCCCCAGCATTTT. Full variable domain (rest looked up from reference TRBV7-8 and TRBJ1-5): GAGVSQSPRYKVAKRGQDVALRCDPISGHVSLFWYQQALGQGPEFLTYFQNEAQLDKSGLPSDRFFAERPEGSVSTLKIQRTQQEDSAVYLCASSSQPRGMGSNQPQHFGDGTRLSIL.

This rearrangement joins TRBV28 to TRBJ1-6; a weak D match, TRBD1 (5 bases). Per the germline V gene, CDR1 is MDHEN and CDR2 is SYDVKM. This CDR3 region has 14 residues. Trimming took off 7 bases at V and 3 bases at J, with 10 bases between the two ends. CDR3 sequence: CASTLGGYNSPLHF. CDR3 coding DNA: TGTGCCAGCACCTTGGGGGGCTATAATTCACCCCTCCACTTT. The full variable domain, in which reference TRBV28 and TRBJ1-6 provide the parts outside the CDR3, is DVKVTQSSRYLVKRTGEKVFLECVQDMDHENMFWYRQDPGLGLRLIYFSYDVKMKEKGDIPEGYSVSREKKERFSLILESASTNQTSMYLCASTLGGYNSPLHFGNGTRLTVT.

The table lists this clone with a count of one. The V call is TRBV5-1, the J call TRBJ1-4, with D uncertain. The V gene's germline CDR1 is SGHRS and CDR2 YFSETQ. This CDR3 spans 13 amino acids. V was pared by 2 bases and J by 8 bases, with 10 bases between. CDR3 bases: TGCGCCAGCAGCTTAAGGGAGGGCGAAAAACTGTTTTTT. As protein: CASSLREGEKLFF.

This clone was seen once. The chain joins TRBV30 to TRBJ1-6; TRBD1 might be the D (5 bases). The CDR3 is 11 amino acids. V was clipped by 5 bases and J by 11 bases, with 10 bases between them. Germline V gives CDR1 GTSNPN, CDR2 SVGIG (reference sequence). The DNA for the CDR3 is TGTGCCTGGGGCGCAGGGACACCCCTCCACTTT. This encodes CAWGAGTPLHF.

This clone has just one count. The chain couples TRBV18 to TRBJ2-7; D may be TRBD1 (5 bases). Germline assignment: CDR1 KGHSH and CDR2 LQKENI. CDR3 length: 13 amino acids. V was cut by 7 bases and J by 3 bases, with 13 bases left in between. In DNA, the CDR3 is TGTGCCAGCTTACCTAAGGACAACTACGAGCAGTACTTC. This translates into CASLPKDNYEQYF.

This clone was seen just once. The CDR3, as DNA: TGTGCCAGTAGTTTGGGAGCCGGGACCATTCTGTTCTTC. It is translated as CASSLGAGTILFF. This chain connects TRBV19 to TRBJ2-1; the D call may be TRBD1 or TRBD2 (5 bases each). From germline, CDR1 is LNHDA and CDR2 SQIVND (reference sequence). Deletions cut 5 bases from V and 15 bases from J, with 20 bases between. The CDR3 is 13 amino acids.

V is TRBV11-2 and J is TRBJ2-1; 7 bases align to TRBD2. This CDR3 region has 19 residues. The J segment lost 0 bases and the V segment lost 1 base, leaving 12 bases of the junction unmatched. Germline V gene lookup returns CDR1 SGHAT and CDR2 FQNNGV. The CDR3 sequence: CASSLVSAGVPSSYNEQFF. CDR3 DNA sequence: TGTGCCAGCAGCTTAGTGTCGGCGGGAGTCCCGAGCTCCTACAATGAGCAGTTCTTC.

The chain uses TRBV18 and TRBJ1-1; D possibly corresponds to TRBD1 (6 bases). Germline values: CDR1 KGHSH, CDR2 LQKENI. The germline V and J ends were trimmed by 6 bases and 5 bases, with 16 bases remaining between them. The CDR3 runs 14 residues. This CDR3 is CASSRSGGRTEAFF. The CDR3 DNA reads TGTGCCAGCTCGCGGAGTGGGGGGCGGACTGAAGCTTTCTTT. Full variable domain (outside the CDR3, taken from reference TRBV18 and TRBJ1-1): NAGVMQNPRHLVRRRGQEARLRCSPMKGHSHVYWYRQLPEEGLKFMVYLQKENIIDESGMPKERFSAEFPKEGPSILRIQQVVRGDSAAYFCASSRSGGRTEAFFGQGTRLTVV.

The chain recombines TRBV7-9 with TRBJ2-7; TRBD1 aligns across 7 bases. The germline V gene has CDR1 SEHNR and CDR2 FQNEAQ (reference sequence). The CDR3 runs to 14 residues. J was trimmed by 7 bases and V by 3 bases; bases with no gene match: 9. The DNA for the CDR3 is TGTGCCAGCAGCTTGTCCCAGGGGGACCGGGAGCAGTACTTC. Translating it yields CASSLSQGDREQYF.

This clone was picked up a small number of times. V usage is TRBV11-2 and J usage is TRBJ2-7; D remains unclear. In germline, CDR1 is SGHAT, CDR2 FQNNGV. This CDR3 has 12 residues. V gave up 1 base and J gave up 3 bases, with 4 bases separating them. The DNA for the CDR3 is TGTGCCAGCAGCTTAGTTGGCTACGAGCAGTACTTC. This encodes CASSLVGYEQYF.

The chain combines TRBV19 with TRBJ1-1; unclear D gene. The CDR3 length is 14 residues. CDR1 LNHDA and CDR2 SQIVND come from the germline V gene (reference sequence). V was trimmed by 3 bases and J by 0 bases, leaving 8 bases between them. The CDR3 region has the DNA TGTGCCAGTAGTATCGCAGATTTGAACACTGAAGCTTTCTTT. It encodes CASSIADLNTEAFF.

Of note for this clone: At the DNA level, this CDR3 is encoded by other sequences in the same sample as well. This chain joins TRBV3-1 (or the pseudogene TRBV3-2) and TRBJ1-6; D remains ambiguous. Germline CDR1 reads LGHDT; CDR2 reads YNNKEL (reference sequence). The CDR3 has 15 amino acids. V lost 2 bases to trimming and J lost 0 bases, with 5 bases between them. The CDR3 DNA reads TGTGCCAGCAGCCAAACTCTCTCCTATAATTCACCCCTCCACTTT. It codes for CASSQTLSYNSPLHF.

J is TRBJ2-7 and V is TRBV7-3; either TRBD1 or TRBD2 may fit D (6 bases each). CDR1 and CDR2 (germline): SGHTA, FQGTGA. Trimming took off 3 bases at V and 4 bases at J, with 13 bases between the two ends. The CDR3 has 14 residues. The CDR3 region is CASSFAGGGYEQYF. The CDR3 nucleotides read TGTGCCAGCAGCTTTGCCGGGGGCGGGTACGAGCAGTACTTC.

V gene TRBV19 combines with J gene TRBJ2-5; the match to TRBD2 covers 7 bases. Germline CDR1 reads LNHDA; CDR2 reads SQIVND (reference sequence). J lost 4 bases, V lost 5 bases, and 19 bases had no gene match. The CDR3 extends over 18 amino acids. CDR3 protein: CASSAYRGGGRGRETQYF. The CDR3 DNA reads as TGTGCCAGTAGTGCGTACCGGGGCGGCGGGAGAGGAAGAGAGACCCAGTACTTC.

A single count supports this clone. The CDR3 spells CASSAQGARNEQFF. The CDR3 bases are TGTGCCAGCAGCGCCCAGGGGGCGCGGAATGAGCAGTTCTTC. This rearrangement joins TRBV7-2 to TRBJ2-1; 8 nucleotides line up with TRBD1. In germline, CDR1 is SGHTA, CDR2 FQGNSA. V shed 5 bases, J shed 7 bases, and the junction held 7 bases outside the gene matches. The CDR3 loop spans 14 amino acids.

The gene calls are TRBV24-1 and TRBJ1-2, with D perhaps matching TRBD1 (6 bases). Germline V gene sequence: CDR1 KGHDR, CDR2 SFDVKD. Trimming removed 3 bases from V and 2 bases from J, with 9 bases in between. The CDR3 contains 14 residues. The CDR3, as DNA: TGTGCCACCAGTGATCTCACAGGGAACTATGGCTACACCTTC. It codes for CATSDLTGNYGYTF.

About this clone: Other DNA sequences in the sample encode the same CDR3. The chain couples TRBV6-1 to TRBJ1-5; D unclear. Trimming shortened V by 3 bases and J by 6 bases, and 9 bases separated the two germline ends. CDR3 length equals 13 residues. From germline, CDR1 is MNHNS and CDR2 SASEGT. CDR3 in amino acids: CASSELGGQPQHF. In DNA, the CDR3 is TGTGCCAGCAGTGAGTTAGGAGGTCAGCCCCAGCATTTT.